These 16 T cell receptor beta chains share one sample of origin, sequenced in a study of blood T cell repertoires in COVID-19 (dated by TCRdb to the early 2020s). Receptors were amplified or captured by the immunoSEQ multiplex PCR assay. TCRdb mirrors the immuneACCESS table, restricted to in-frame sequences. Some clones are absent from its copies; in checked studies, under half trace to an unresolved V gene, and the reason for the others is unknown. The sample profile shows roughly 84,000 clones; less than 80% of them were found once. Around 4% of the sample goes to the ten largest clones. The sample consisted of peripheral blood. Source of these receptors: a woman aged 45-60 years with acute or convalescent COVID-19.

The chain is built from TRBV28 and TRBJ1-5; D remains ambiguous. Germline V CDR1 and CDR2: MDHEN, SYDVKM. CDR3 length equals 12 residues. The V end lost 0 bases, the J end lost 11 bases, and 8 bases lay between the germline ends. CDR3 sequence (DNA): TGTGCCAGCAGTTTATGGGGCCTCTCCCAGCATTTT. The encoded protein is CASSLWGLSQHF.

V is TRBV7-8 and J is TRBJ2-1; TRBD2 matches 7 bases. Germline V gene lookup returns CDR1 SGHVS and CDR2 FQNEAQ. With V trimmed by 0 bases and J by 8 bases, 10 bases remained unmatched. The CDR3 consists of 16 residues. DNA of the CDR3: TGTGCCAGCAGCTTAGCTTCGTGGGGGGGTAGGTATGAGCAGTTCTTC. Its translation is CASSLASWGGRYEQFF.

This clone was seen just once. The chain employs TRBV2 and TRBJ1-1; tentative D call: TRBD1 (6 bases). V lost 6 bases to trimming and J lost 8 bases, with 19 bases between them. This CDR3 is 14 amino acids long. Germline lookup yields CDR1 SNHLY and CDR2 FYNNEI. The CDR3 DNA sequence: TGTGCCAGCAGGGCCAATAACAGGGTTGGGGAAGCTTTCTTT. It encodes CASRANNRVGEAFF.

The chain employs TRBV28 and TRBJ1-4; no clear D gene. CDR3 length: 15 residues. CDR1 and CDR2 (germline): MDHEN, SYDVKM. V was clipped by 6 bases and J by 0 bases, with 11 bases between them. CDR3 amino acids: CASRGADTTNEKLFF. The CDR3 DNA sequence: TGTGCCAGCAGGGGAGCGGATACAACTAATGAAAAACTGTTTTTT.

The chain carries TRBV27 and TRBJ1-6; D is ambiguous. Germline V gene lookup returns CDR1 MNHEY and CDR2 SMNVEV (reference sequence). This CDR3 is 15 amino acids long. V lost 7 bases and J lost 0, with 10 bases in between. In DNA, the CDR3 is TGTGCCAGCAAGGAAGCGAGCTCCTATAATTCACCCCTCCACTTT. Translation: CASKEASSYNSPLHF.

This clone was observed a few times. The V and J genes are TRBV5-1 and TRBJ1-1, with a tentative D call TRBD1 (5 bases). CDR3 length: 15 residues. CDR1 and CDR2 (germline): SGHRS, YFSETQ. Trimming pared 0 bases from V and 1 base from J, leaving 10 bases between. CDR3 amino acids: CASSLDGGKNTEAFF. CDR3 sequence (DNA): TGCGCCAGCAGCTTGGACGGGGGGAAGAACACTGAAGCTTTCTTT.

The chain has TRBV4-3 and TRBJ2-3; 7 bases are shared with TRBD2. Trimming at V came to 0 bases and at J to 5 bases, leaving 5 bases not matched to a gene. CDR1 is LGHNA and CDR2 is YSLEER in the germline V gene. CDR3 length: 15 residues. Here the CDR3 DNA reads TGCGCCAGCAGCCAAGAGGGAGCGGGGAGAGATACGCAGTATTTT. As protein: CASSQEGAGRDTQYF.

The chain employs TRBV9 and TRBJ2-3, with 9 bases fitting TRBD2. V was pared by 0 bases and J by 1 base, with 3 bases of the junction left unmatched. This CDR3 comprises 16 residues. CDR1 is SGDLS and CDR2 is YYNGEE in the germline V gene. The CDR3 spells CASSVDASGGTDTQYF. The CDR3 DNA sequence: TGTGCCAGCAGCGTAGATGCTAGCGGGGGCACAGATACGCAGTATTTT.

A few counts support this clone. J is TRBJ1-2 and V is TRBV3-1 (or the pseudogene TRBV3-2); possibly TRBD1 for D (5 bases). The CDR3 extends over 11 amino acids. Germline V gene data show CDR1 as LGHDT and CDR2 as YNNKEL (reference sequence). V was pared by 0 bases and J by 14 bases, with 10 bases between. CDR3 loop: CASSQDKGRTF. The CDR3 DNA reads as TGTGCCAGCAGCCAAGATAAGGGGAGGACCTTC.

The chain combines TRBV2 with TRBJ1-4; 7 bases match TRBD1. The ends lost 5 bases at V and 8 bases at J; junction bases unmatched: 11. The CDR3 is 15 amino acids. Germline CDR1 reads SNHLY; CDR2 reads FYNNEI. In DNA form, the CDR3 reads TGTGCCAGCAGTCCACAGGGGACGGGTGGGGAAAAACTGTTTTTT. Translation gives CASSPQGTGGEKLFF.

V gene TRBV5-1 combines with J gene TRBJ1-3, with 8 bases lining up with TRBD1. With V trimmed by 2 bases and J by 5 bases, 3 bases remained unmatched. Germline CDR1 is SGHRS and CDR2 is YFSETQ. The CDR3 extends over 14 amino acids. The CDR3 spells CASSFDRGRNTIYF. CDR3 nucleotides: TGCGCCAGCAGCTTTGACAGGGGTAGAAACACCATATATTTT.

This clone was observed once. The chain has TRBV7-8 and TRBJ1-6; TRBD1 matches 9 bases. CDR3 length: 17 amino acids. CDR1 SGHVS and CDR2 FQNEAQ come from the germline V gene. The J segment lost 7 bases and the V segment lost 1 base, leaving 8 bases of the junction unmatched. The CDR3 region has the DNA TGTGCCAGCAGCTTAGGCGTACAGGGGGCGCGAAATTCACCCCTCCACTTT. It translates to CASSLGVQGARNSPLHF.

The chain combines TRBV14 with TRBJ2-3, with D possibly matching TRBD2 (5 bases). The V gene's germline CDR1 is SGHDN and CDR2 FVKESK. The CDR3 consists of 15 residues. The ends were cut back, 4 bases at V and 6 bases at J, with 17 bases in the middle. The CDR3, as DNA: TGTGCCAGCAGCCGCGAAGCCCTAGCAGCGGATACGCAGTATTTT. Its protein is CASSREALAADTQYF.

The genes are TRBV7-2 and TRBJ2-3; D gene ambiguous. The CDR3 contains 13 residues. The V end lost 6 bases, the J end lost 3 bases, and 10 bases lay between the germline ends. Germline-derived CDR1 and CDR2 are SGHTA and FQGNSA. For the CDR3, the DNA is TGTGCCAGCAGAACCACTCCGACAGATACGCAGTATTTT. Protein sequence: CASRTTPTDTQYF. The whole variable domain, filled in from reference TRBV7-2 and TRBJ2-3, reads GAGVSQSPSNKVTEKGKDVELRCDPISGHTALYWYRQSLGQGLEFLIYFQGNSAPDKSGLPSDRFSAERTGGSVSTLTIQRTQQEDSAVYLCASRTTPTDTQYFGPGTRLTVL.

The count of this clone is one. The chain has TRBV7-2 and TRBJ1-1; 10 bases agree with TRBD1. This CDR3 spans 15 amino acids. CDR1 is SGHTA, CDR2 FQGNSA, per germline. J was trimmed by 1 base and V by 5 bases; bases with no gene match: 4. The CDR3 loop reads CASSHRDRGNTEAFF. The CDR3, as DNA: TGTGCCAGCAGCCACCGGGACAGGGGGAACACTGAAGCTTTCTTT.

This clone was seen a few times. CDR3 in DNA: TGTGCCATCAGTGAGTCGAGACTAGCGGGCAATGAGCAGTTCTTC. Translated: CAISESRLAGNEQFF. V gene TRBV10-3 combines with J gene TRBJ2-1; 10 bases align to TRBD2. V was clipped by 0 bases and J by 6 bases; unmatched bases: 2. Germline CDR1 is ENHRY and CDR2 is SYGVKD. The CDR3 has 15 amino acids.